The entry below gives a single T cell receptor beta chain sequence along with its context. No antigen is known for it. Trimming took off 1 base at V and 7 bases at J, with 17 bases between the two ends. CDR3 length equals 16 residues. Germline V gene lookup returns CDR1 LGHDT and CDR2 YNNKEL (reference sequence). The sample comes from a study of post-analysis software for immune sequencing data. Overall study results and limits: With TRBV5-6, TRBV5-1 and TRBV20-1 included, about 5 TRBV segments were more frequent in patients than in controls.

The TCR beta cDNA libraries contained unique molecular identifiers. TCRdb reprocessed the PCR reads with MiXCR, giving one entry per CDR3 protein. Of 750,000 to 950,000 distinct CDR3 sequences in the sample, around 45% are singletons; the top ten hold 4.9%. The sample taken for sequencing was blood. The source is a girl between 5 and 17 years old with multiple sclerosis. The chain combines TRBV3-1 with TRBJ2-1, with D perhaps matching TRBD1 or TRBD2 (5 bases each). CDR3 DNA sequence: TGTGCCAGCAGCCAAGCGGCGGGCCCTGGGGGAAATGAGCAGTTCTTC. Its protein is CASSQAAGPGGNEQFF.